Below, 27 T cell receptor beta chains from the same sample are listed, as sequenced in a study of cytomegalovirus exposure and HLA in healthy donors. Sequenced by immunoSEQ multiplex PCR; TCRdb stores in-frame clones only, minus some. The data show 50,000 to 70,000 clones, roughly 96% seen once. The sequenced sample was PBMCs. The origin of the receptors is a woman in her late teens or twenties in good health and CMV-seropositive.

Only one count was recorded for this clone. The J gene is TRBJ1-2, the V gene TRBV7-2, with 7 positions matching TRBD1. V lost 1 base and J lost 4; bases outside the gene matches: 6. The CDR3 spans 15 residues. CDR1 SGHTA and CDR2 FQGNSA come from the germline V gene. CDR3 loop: CASSLEYRGVYGYTF. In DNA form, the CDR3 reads TGTGCCAGCAGCTTAGAATACAGGGGAGTCTATGGCTACACCTTC.

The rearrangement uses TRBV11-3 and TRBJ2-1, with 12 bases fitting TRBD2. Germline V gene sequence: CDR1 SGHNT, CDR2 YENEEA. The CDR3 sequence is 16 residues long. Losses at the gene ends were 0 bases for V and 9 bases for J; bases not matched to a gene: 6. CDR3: CASSLELAGGHCEQFF. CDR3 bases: TGTGCCAGCAGCTTAGAGCTAGCGGGGGGGCACTGTGAGCAGTTCTTC.

Here the CDR3 DNA reads TGTGCCAGCAGCTGGGGCCGCGAGCAGTTCTTC. Its protein product is CASSWGREQFF. V is TRBV7-9 and J is TRBJ2-1, with D possibly TRBD1 on 5 matching bases. V was pared by 4 bases and J by 10 bases, with 8 bases between. CDR1 is SEHNR and CDR2 is FQNEAQ in the germline V gene (reference sequence). The CDR3 runs to 11 residues.

The chain's CDR3 is CASSLAGRTDTQYF. CDR3 nucleotide sequence: TGTGCCAGCAGTCTAGCGGGCCGCACAGATACGCAGTATTTT. J is TRBJ2-3 and V is TRBV6-5, with 8 bases fitting TRBD2. This CDR3 contains 14 residues. Germline lookup yields CDR1 MNHEY and CDR2 SVGAGI. The ends lost 5 bases at V and 1 base at J; junction bases unmatched: 2.

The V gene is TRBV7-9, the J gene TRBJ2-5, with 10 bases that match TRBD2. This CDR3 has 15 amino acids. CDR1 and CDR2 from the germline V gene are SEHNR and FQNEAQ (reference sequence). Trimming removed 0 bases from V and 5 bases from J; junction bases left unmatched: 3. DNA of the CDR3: TGTGCCAGCAGCTTAGCGAGCGGGAGGGTTGAGACCCAGTACTTC. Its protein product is CASSLASGRVETQYF. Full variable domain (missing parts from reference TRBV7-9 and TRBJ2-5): DTGVSQNPRHKITKRGQNVTFRCDPISEHNRLYWYRQTLGQGPEFLTYFQNEAQLEKSRLLSDRFSAERPKGSFSTLEIQRTEQGDSAMYLCASSLASGRVETQYFGPGTRLLVL.

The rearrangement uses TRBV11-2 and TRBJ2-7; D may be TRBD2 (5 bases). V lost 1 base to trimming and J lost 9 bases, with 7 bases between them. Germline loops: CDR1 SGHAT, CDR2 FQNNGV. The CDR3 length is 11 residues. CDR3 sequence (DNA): TGTGCCAGCAGCTTAGGTGCGGGGCAGTACTTC. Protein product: CASSLGAGQYF.

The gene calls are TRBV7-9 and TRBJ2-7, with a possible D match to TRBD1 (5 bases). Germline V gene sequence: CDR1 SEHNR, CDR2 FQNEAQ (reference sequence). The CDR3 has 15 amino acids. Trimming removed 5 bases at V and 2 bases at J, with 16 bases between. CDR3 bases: TGTGCCAGCAGCCATTCAGGGAAGGGGCCCTACGAGCAGTACTTC. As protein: CASSHSGKGPYEQYF.

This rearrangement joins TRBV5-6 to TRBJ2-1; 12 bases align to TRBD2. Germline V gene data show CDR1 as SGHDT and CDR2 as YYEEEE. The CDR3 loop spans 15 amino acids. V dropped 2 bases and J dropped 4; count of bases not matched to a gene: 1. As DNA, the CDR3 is TGTGCCAGCAGCTTACTAGCGGGGGGATACAATGAGCAGTTCTTC. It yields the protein CASSLLAGGYNEQFF. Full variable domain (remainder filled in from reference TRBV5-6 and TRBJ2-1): DAGVTQSPTHLIKTRGQQVTLRCSPKSGHDTVSWYQQALGQGPQFIFQYYEEEERQRGNFPDRFSGHQFPNYSSELNVNALLLGDSALYLCASSLLAGGYNEQFFGPGTRLTVL.

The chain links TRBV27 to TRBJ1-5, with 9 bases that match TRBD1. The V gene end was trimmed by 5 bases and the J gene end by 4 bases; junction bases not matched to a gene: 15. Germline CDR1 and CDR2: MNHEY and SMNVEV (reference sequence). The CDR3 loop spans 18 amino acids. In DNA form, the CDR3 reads TGTGCCAGCAGTCCCTCGGGGACAGGGCCTACCTGGAATCAGCCCCAGCATTTT. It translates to CASSPSGTGPTWNQPQHF.

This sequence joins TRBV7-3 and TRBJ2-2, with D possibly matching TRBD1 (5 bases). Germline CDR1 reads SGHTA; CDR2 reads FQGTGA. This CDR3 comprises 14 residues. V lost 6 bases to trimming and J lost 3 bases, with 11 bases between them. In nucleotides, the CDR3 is TGTGCCAGCAGACCAGACAGCTACACCGGGGAGCTGTTTTTT. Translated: CASRPDSYTGELFF.

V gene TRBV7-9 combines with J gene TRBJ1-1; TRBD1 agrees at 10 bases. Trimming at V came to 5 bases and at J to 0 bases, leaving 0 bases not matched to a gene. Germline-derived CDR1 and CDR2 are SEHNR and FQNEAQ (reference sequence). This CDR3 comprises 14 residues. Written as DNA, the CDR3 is TGTGCCAGCAGCGGACAGGGGGTGAACACTGAAGCTTTCTTT. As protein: CASSGQGVNTEAFF.

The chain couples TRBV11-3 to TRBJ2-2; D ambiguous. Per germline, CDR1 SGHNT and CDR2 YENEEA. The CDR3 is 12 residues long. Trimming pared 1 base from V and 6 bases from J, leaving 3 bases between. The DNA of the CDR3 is TGTGCCAGCAGCTTAGCTGCCGGGGAGCTGTTTTTT. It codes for CASSLAAGELFF.

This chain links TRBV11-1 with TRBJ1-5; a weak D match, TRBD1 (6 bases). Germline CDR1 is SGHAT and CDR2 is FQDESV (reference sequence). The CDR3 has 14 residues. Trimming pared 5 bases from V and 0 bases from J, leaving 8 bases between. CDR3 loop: CASSPRGSNQPQHF. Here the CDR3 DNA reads TGTGCCAGCAGCCCCAGGGGTAGCAATCAGCCCCAGCATTTT.

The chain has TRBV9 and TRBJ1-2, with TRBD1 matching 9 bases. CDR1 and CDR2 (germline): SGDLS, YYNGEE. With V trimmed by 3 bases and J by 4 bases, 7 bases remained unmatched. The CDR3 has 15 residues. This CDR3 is CASSGGTGIVYGYTF. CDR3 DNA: TGTGCCAGCAGCGGAGGGACAGGGATTGTCTATGGCTACACCTTC.

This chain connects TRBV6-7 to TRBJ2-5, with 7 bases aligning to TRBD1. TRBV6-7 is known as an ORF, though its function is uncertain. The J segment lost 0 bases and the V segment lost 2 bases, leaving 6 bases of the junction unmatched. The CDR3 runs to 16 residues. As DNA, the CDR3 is TGTGCCAGCAGTTACCGGACAACAGGGGACCAAGAGACCCAGTACTTC. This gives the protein CASSYRTTGDQETQYF.

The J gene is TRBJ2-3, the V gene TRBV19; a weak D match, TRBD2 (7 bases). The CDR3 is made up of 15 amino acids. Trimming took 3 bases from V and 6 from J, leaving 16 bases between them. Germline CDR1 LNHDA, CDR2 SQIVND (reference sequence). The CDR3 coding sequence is TGTGCCAGTAGTATTCGCGGGGGCTATACGGATACGCAGTATTTT. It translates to CASSIRGGYTDTQYF. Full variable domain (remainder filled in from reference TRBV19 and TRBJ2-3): DGGITQSPKYLFRKEGQNVTLSCEQNLNHDAMYWYRQDPGQGLRLIYYSQIVNDFQKGDIAEGYSVSREKKESFPLTVTSAQKNPTAFYLCASSIRGGYTDTQYFGPGTRLTVL.

CDR3 sequence reads: CSAIGQGGLALYNEQFF. The CDR3 DNA follows: TGCAGCGCCATTGGACAGGGAGGACTAGCGCTTTACAATGAGCAGTTCTTC. The chain joins TRBV29-1 to TRBJ2-1; a weak D match, TRBD2 (9 bases). V dropped 7 bases and J dropped 4 bases, with 26 bases sitting between them. Per the germline V gene, CDR1 is SQVTM and CDR2 is ANQGSEA. This CDR3 has 17 residues.

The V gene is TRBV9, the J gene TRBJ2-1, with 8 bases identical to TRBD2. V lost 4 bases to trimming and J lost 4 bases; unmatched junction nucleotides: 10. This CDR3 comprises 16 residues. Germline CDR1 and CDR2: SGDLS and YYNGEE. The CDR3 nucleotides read TGTGCCAGCAGCTCCCCCGGGACTAGTAGTTACAATGAGCAGTTCTTC. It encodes CASSSPGTSSYNEQFF.

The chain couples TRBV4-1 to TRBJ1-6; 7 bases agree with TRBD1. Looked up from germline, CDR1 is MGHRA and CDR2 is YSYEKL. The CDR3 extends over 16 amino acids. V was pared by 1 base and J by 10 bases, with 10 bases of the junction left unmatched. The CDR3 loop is CASSQVVMDRLSPLHF. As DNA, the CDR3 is TGCGCCAGCAGCCAAGTGGTCATGGACAGGCTCTCACCCCTCCACTTT.

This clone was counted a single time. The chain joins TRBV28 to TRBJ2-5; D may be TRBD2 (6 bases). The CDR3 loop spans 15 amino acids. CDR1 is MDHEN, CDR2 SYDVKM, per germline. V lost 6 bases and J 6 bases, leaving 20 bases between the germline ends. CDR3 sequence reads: CASSPPGTARKTQYF. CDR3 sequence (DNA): TGTGCCAGCAGCCCTCCCGGGACTGCTAGAAAGACCCAGTACTTC.

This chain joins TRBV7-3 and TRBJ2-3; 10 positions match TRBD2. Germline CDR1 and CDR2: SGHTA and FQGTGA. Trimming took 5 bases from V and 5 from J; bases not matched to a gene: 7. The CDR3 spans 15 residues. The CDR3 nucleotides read TGTGCCAGCAGCCTAGGGACTAGCGAAATAGATACGCAGTATTTT. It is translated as CASSLGTSEIDTQYF.

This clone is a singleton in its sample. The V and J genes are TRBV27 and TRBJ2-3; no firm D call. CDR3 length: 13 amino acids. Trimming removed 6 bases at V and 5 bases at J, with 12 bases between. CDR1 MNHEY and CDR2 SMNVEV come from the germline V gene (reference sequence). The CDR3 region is CASSPFPRDTQYF. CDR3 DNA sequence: TGTGCCAGCAGCCCGTTTCCCCGAGATACGCAGTATTTT.

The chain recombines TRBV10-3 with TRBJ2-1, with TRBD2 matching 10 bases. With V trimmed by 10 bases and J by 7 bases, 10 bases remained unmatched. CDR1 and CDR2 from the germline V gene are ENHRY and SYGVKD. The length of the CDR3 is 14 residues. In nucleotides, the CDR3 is TGTGCCACGCATACTAGCGGGAAAGGGAATGAGCAGTTCTTC. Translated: CATHTSGKGNEQFF.

The CDR3 bases are TGTGCCAGTAGTATCCGCCGGGACAGGGAATATAGTGGCTACACCTTC. It translates to CASSIRRDREYSGYTF. The chain is built from TRBV19 and TRBJ1-2; 9 bases align to TRBD1. V was clipped by 3 bases and J by 7 bases; unmatched bases: 12. The CDR3 consists of 16 residues. Germline-derived CDR1 and CDR2 are LNHDA and SQIVND (reference sequence).

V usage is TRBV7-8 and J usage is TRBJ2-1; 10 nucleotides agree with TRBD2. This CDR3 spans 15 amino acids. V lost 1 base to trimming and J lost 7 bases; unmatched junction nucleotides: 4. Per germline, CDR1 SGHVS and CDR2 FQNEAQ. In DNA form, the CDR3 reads TGTGCCAGCAGCTTAGGGCTAGCGGGAGTTAATGAGCAGTTCTTC. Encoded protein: CASSLGLAGVNEQFF.

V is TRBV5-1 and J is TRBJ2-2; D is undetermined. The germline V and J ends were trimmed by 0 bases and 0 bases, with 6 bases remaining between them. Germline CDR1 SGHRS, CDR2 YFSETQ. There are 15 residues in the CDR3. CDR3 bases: TGCGCCAGCAGCTTGGGGAGCACGAACACCGGGGAGCTGTTTTTT. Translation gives CASSLGSTNTGELFF.

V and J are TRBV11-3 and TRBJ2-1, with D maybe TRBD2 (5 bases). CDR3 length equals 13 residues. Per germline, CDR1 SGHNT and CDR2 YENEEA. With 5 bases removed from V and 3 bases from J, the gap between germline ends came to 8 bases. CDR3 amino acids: CASSLGLYNEQFF. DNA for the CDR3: TGTGCCAGCAGCCTCGGACTCTACAATGAGCAGTTCTTC.